These 15 T cell receptor beta chains came from one sample sequenced in a study of T cell responses to AZD1222 COVID-19 vaccine. Sequencing was performed with immunoSEQ multiplex PCR; in TCRdb, only in-frame clones are kept and a portion is missing. The data show 75,000 to 90,000 clones, with more than 85% seen just once and around 4.5% held by the top ten. The source material was peripheral blood, sampled 28 days after the second AZD1222 dose. The receptors derive from an adult who received the AZD1222 COVID-19 vaccine.

The V gene is TRBV3-1 (or the pseudogene TRBV3-2), the J gene TRBJ2-7, with a weak D call TRBD2 (5 bases). V lost 1 base and J lost 3, with 10 bases in between. CDR1 LGHDT and CDR2 YNNKEL come from the germline V gene (reference sequence). The CDR3 is made up of 14 amino acids. Here the CDR3 DNA reads TGTGCCAGCAGCCAAGCGGGAACAGACTACGAGCAGTACTTC. Translated: CASSQAGTDYEQYF.

The chain combines TRBV6-1 with TRBJ1-2; D is undetermined. Trimming took off 2 bases at V and 5 bases at J, with 15 bases between the two ends. Per the germline V gene, CDR1 is MNHNS and CDR2 is SASEGT. The CDR3 spans 15 residues. The DNA for the CDR3 is TGTGCCAGCAGTGAATCTTCAGGCCAAAAGTATGGCTACACCTTC. This translates into CASSESSGQKYGYTF.

The J gene is TRBJ2-2, the V gene TRBV9; either TRBD1 or TRBD2 may supply D (5 bases each). Germline assignment: CDR1 SGDLS and CDR2 YYNGEE. The CDR3 extends over 16 amino acids. Trimming left V 3 bases short and J 3 bases short, with 15 bases between. CDR3: CASSGDEVGDTGELFF. The CDR3 DNA is TGTGCCAGCAGCGGGGACGAGGTAGGGGACACCGGGGAGCTGTTTTTT.

The rearrangement links TRBV3-1 (or the pseudogene TRBV3-2) to TRBJ1-5; D unresolved. Per germline, CDR1 LGHDT and CDR2 YNNKEL (reference sequence). V lost 0 bases and J 6 bases, leaving 6 bases between the germline ends. The CDR3 extends over 13 amino acids. In DNA form, the CDR3 reads TGTGCCAGCAGCCAAGATCGGCGTCAGCCCCAGCATTTT. Protein sequence: CASSQDRRQPQHF.

The chain couples TRBV3-1 (or the pseudogene TRBV3-2) to TRBJ1-2, with 7 bases fitting TRBD1. Germline loops: CDR1 LGHDT, CDR2 YNNKEL (reference sequence). The V gene end was trimmed by 0 bases and the J gene end by 12 bases; junction bases not matched to a gene: 4. The CDR3 runs to 12 residues. The CDR3 loop reads CASSQDTGANTF. In nucleotides, the CDR3 is TGTGCCAGCAGCCAAGATACAGGGGCGAACACCTTC.

The chain has TRBV10-1 and TRBJ1-4; D is possibly TRBD1 (6 bases). The CDR3 runs 16 residues. The germline gives CDR1 WNHNN, CDR2 SYGVQD (reference sequence). Between the trimmed V and J ends, which lost 3 bases and 6 bases, there was a span of 17 bases. The CDR3 DNA reads TGCGCCAGCAGTGAATTCGGGGACACGGGAGATGAAAAACTGTTTTTT. Its translation is CASSEFGDTGDEKLFF.

The J gene is TRBJ1-2, the V gene TRBV10-3; 7 bases map to TRBD1. There are 16 residues in the CDR3. V shed 3 bases, J shed 0 bases, and the junction held 7 bases outside the gene matches. In germline, CDR1 is ENHRY, CDR2 SYGVKD. The CDR3, as DNA: TGTGCCATCAGTGAACTACAGGGGTCACCTAACTATGGCTACACCTTC. Translating it yields CAISELQGSPNYGYTF.

The chain has TRBV6-4 and TRBJ2-1, with 10 bases aligning to TRBD2. Trimming took 0 bases from V and 9 from J; bases not matched to a gene: 11. This CDR3 spans 17 amino acids. Germline CDR1 is MRHNA and CDR2 is SNTAGT. The CDR3 DNA follows: TGTGCCAGCAGTGACTCGAGAAAAAGCGGGAGGGGTGGTGAGCAGTTCTTC. This translates into CASSDSRKSGRGGEQFF.

V and J are TRBV3-1 (or the pseudogene TRBV3-2) and TRBJ1-4; weak D call: TRBD1 (5 bases). The V gene's germline CDR1 is LGHDT and CDR2 YNNKEL (reference sequence). Trimming removed 3 bases at V and 8 bases at J, with 28 bases between. CDR3 size: 19 residues. The CDR3 DNA reads TGTGCCAGCAGCCACAAACTGGGGACTGGCTGGCCGAGAGGGGAAAAACTGTTTTTT. It translates to CASSHKLGTGWPRGEKLFF.

The chain combines TRBV3-1 (or the pseudogene TRBV3-2) with TRBJ2-1; a possible D gene is TRBD2 (6 bases). Germline CDR1 LGHDT, CDR2 YNNKEL (reference sequence). The CDR3 has 16 residues. Trimming removed 3 bases at V and 7 bases at J, with 19 bases between. DNA for the CDR3: TGTGCCAGCAGCCAGCCTCTTTCGGGACTCCGGAATGAGCAGTTCTTC. It is translated as CASSQPLSGLRNEQFF.

V is TRBV10-3 and J is TRBJ1-5; weak D call: TRBD1 (5 bases). Per the germline V gene, CDR1 is ENHRY and CDR2 is SYGVKD. The CDR3 has 13 residues. V lost 11 bases, J lost 7 bases, and 18 bases lay in between. CDR3 coding DNA: TGTGCCTCCCTCCGGGGCGCCGGGCAGCCCCAGCATTTT. This codes for CASLRGAGQPQHF.

This clone has only a few counts. CDR3 sequence: CASRYPGPSNTGELFF. As DNA, the CDR3 is TGTGCCAGCAGATACCCGGGACCCTCAAACACCGGGGAGCTGTTTTTT. The V and J genes are TRBV7-3 and TRBJ2-2; the D gene could be TRBD1 or TRBD2 (5 bases each). CDR3 length: 16 residues. Germline CDR1 and CDR2: SGHTA and FQGTGA. V dropped 6 bases and J dropped 2 bases, with 16 bases sitting between them.

In its sample, this clone was seen once. The chain uses TRBV27 and TRBJ2-7, with 10 bases aligning to TRBD2. The germline gives CDR1 MNHEY, CDR2 SMNVEV (reference sequence). The CDR3 extends over 13 amino acids. V trimming: 6 bases; J trimming: 3 bases; junction bases outside the gene matches: 2. CDR3 in amino acids: CASRLAGNYEQYF. The CDR3 DNA follows: TGTGCCAGCAGACTAGCGGGAAACTACGAGCAGTACTTC.

This rearrangement joins TRBV28 to TRBJ1-1; unclear D gene. Germline lookup yields CDR1 MDHEN and CDR2 SYDVKM. The CDR3 contains 14 residues. Between the trimmed V and J ends, which lost 2 bases and 1 base, there was a span of 8 bases. CDR3 in DNA: TGTGCCAGCAGTTTAAGAGGGTGGAACACTGAAGCTTTCTTT. Protein product: CASSLRGWNTEAFF.

The chain is built from TRBV19 and TRBJ1-2; 11 bases are a match to TRBD1. Per the germline V gene, CDR1 is LNHDA and CDR2 is SQIVND (reference sequence). The CDR3 contains 15 residues. The V and J ends lost 4 bases and 3 bases, in that order; junction bases with no gene match: 4. CDR3 sequence reads: CASSSRDRGYYGYTF. CDR3 nucleotide sequence: TGTGCCAGTAGTAGCCGGGACAGGGGGTACTATGGCTACACCTTC.